Described below is a single TCR beta chain sequence and its context. Its antigen specificity is not known. Base qualities are not recorded, but no much larger clone differs from it by a single base. This sample was included in a study of T-cell memory formation after mild COVID-19 (dated by TCRdb to about 2021). The study in broad terms: TCR sequence clusters from the two donors were largely donor specific. In a couple of donors, T-cell clones that expanded and contracted after mild COVID-19 were tracked by sequencing TCRalpha and TCRbeta repertoires over time. Two young, previously healthy adult volunteers, one female and one male, were included in the cohort.

Paper-wide results and their limitations: Only two mild cases were covered by the study, and larger cohorts that include severe cases with pre-infection samples were considered necessary. Contracting CD4+ clones turned up mainly in the CM and EM memory subsets, whereas EMRA was where CD8+ clones were enriched. Balanced CD4/CD8 phenotypes were observed for clones contracting from day 15 to 85, whereas a bias towards CD4+ was observed for a second wave of clones expanding from day 15 to 37. SARS-CoV-2 specificity was not confirmed for the second-wave clones peaking on day 37. The detection of some responding clones in pre-infection memory suggests that pre-existing cross-reactive memory T cells joined the SARS-CoV-2 response.

PBMCs were isolated by Ficoll-Paque density gradient centrifugation. The sample was run on an Illumina NovaSeq 6000. TCRalpha and TCRbeta cDNA libraries were constructed by 5'RACE with constant-segment primers, with sample barcodes and unique molecular identifiers being introduced. RNA was extracted from every sample with Trizol reagent. The libraries were amplified in two PCR steps, and the second step added a second sample barcode and Illumina TruSeq adapters. Sequencing of the libraries was done on an Illumina NovaSeq, producing 2 x 150 bp paired-end reads. The source study handled its data this way. Reads were demultiplexed and collapsed into UMI-guided consensus sequences with migec v1.2.7. With mixcr v2.1.11, UMI consensuses were aligned to TRA and TRB V and J templates and assembled into clonotypes. Expanded or contracted clonotypes were those called significant by both edgeR and NoisET, with noise models trained on biological replicates. edgeR calls used a false discovery rate-adjusted p below 0.01 and a log2 fold-change threshold of 1. As an exploratory analysis of dynamics, max-normalized trajectories of the 1000 most abundant clonotypes were examined by PCA with hierarchical clustering. Separately sequenced CD4+ and CD8+ repertoires were used to assign the CD4 or CD8 phenotype of responding clones. Using fastp at Q25 and MiXCR, TCRdb reprocessed the public reads and kept productive beta chains. For every CDR3 protein sequence, its rows merge into one entry that carries the most common genes and DNA. None of the V and J calls come from the authors' own analysis; TCRdb made them. For this sample the table gives fewer than 650,000 distinct CDR3 sequences, of which 15% to 20% were detected only once. The ten largest clones take up about 8.1% of the sample.

The CDR3 goes from the cysteine to the phenylalanine over 14 residues. Solely the CDR3 DNA is kept, with 42 bases framed from the first base. V is clipped by 8 bases and J by 0 bases, and the sequence between their germline boundaries is 11 bases long. Looking up the germline V gene (reference sequence) yields CDR1 MNHEY and CDR2 SMNVEV. Material for sequencing was PBMCs or a T cell subset sorted from them (not recorded which). Rearrangement joined TRBV27 to TRBJ1-3; the D gene assignment is ambiguous. The TCR originated in an adult woman who had mild COVID-19 (a few samples of this study predate the infection). The sample titles of this study are shuffled in the database, so cell type and time point are left out; the donor was told from shared clones. The DNA is as follows: TGTGCCAGCCGCTCGGAGATCTCTGGAAACACCATATATTTT. Its amino acids are CASRSEISGNTIYF.